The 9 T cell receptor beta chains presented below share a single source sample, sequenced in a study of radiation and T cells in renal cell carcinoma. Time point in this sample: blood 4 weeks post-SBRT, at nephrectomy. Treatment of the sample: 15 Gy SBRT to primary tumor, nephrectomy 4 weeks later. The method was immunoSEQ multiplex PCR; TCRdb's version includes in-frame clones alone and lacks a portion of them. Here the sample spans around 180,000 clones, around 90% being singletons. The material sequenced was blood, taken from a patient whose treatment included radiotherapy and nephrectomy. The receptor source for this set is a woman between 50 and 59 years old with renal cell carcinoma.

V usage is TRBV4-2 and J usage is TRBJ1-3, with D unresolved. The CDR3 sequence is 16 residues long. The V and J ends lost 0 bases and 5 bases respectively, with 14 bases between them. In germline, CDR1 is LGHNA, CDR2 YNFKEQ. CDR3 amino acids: CASSQDIERARNTIYF. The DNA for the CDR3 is TGTGCCAGCAGCCAAGATATCGAAAGGGCCAGAAACACCATATATTTT.

The CDR3 nucleotides are TGTGCCAGCAGCCAAGATCTCGGTGGGGCCAACGTCCTGACTTTC. Its protein product is CASSQDLGGANVLTF. J is TRBJ2-6 and V is TRBV14; D unclear. CDR1 is SGHDN, CDR2 FVKESK, per germline. The CDR3 totals 15 residues. Between the trimmed V and J ends, which lost 0 bases and 3 bases, there was a span of 6 bases.

CDR3 DNA: TGTGCCACTAAAGGGGAGGGACAAGAGACCCAGTACTTC. Translation gives CATKGEGQETQYF. V is TRBV15 and J is TRBJ2-5, with 7 nucleotides matching TRBD2. V was clipped by 9 bases and J by 2 bases; unmatched bases: 6. Per the germline V gene, CDR1 is LNHNV and CDR2 is YYDKDF (reference sequence). The CDR3 loop spans 13 amino acids.

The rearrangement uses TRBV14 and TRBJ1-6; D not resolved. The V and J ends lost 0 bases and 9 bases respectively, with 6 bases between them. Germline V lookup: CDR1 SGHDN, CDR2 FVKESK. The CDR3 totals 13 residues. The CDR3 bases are TGTGCCAGCAGCCAAGACCCCGGTTCACCCCTCCACTTT. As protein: CASSQDPGSPLHF.

The CDR3 loop is CASSSPGLLGTEAFF. In DNA form, the CDR3 reads TGTGCCAGCAGCTCACCGGGACTCCTGGGGACTGAAGCTTTCTTT. V and J are TRBV5-4 and TRBJ1-1; maybe TRBD1 (5 bases). The V end was cut by 3 bases, the J end by 5 bases, with 17 bases between. The germline V gene has CDR1 SGHNT and CDR2 YYREEE (reference sequence). This CDR3 is 15 amino acids long.

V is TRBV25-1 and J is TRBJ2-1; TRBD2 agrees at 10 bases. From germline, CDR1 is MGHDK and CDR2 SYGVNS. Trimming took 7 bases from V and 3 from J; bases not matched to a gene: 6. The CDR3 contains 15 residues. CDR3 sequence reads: CASIDSGGYYNEQFF. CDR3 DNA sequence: TGTGCCAGCATTGATAGCGGGGGGTACTACAATGAGCAGTTCTTC.

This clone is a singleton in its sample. CDR3 region: CASSSLIGTRYGYTF. The CDR3 nucleotides read TGTGCCAGCAGCTCTCTTATTGGGACTCGCTATGGCTACACCTTC. The chain links TRBV7-2 to TRBJ1-2; weak D call: TRBD1 (5 bases). The CDR3 runs 15 residues. The germline V gene encodes CDR1 SGHTA and CDR2 FQGNSA. V gave up 4 bases and J gave up 4 bases, with 16 bases separating them.

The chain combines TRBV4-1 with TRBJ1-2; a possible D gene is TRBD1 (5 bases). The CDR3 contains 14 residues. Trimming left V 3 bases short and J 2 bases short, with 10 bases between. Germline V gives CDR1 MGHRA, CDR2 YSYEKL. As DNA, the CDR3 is TGCGCCAGCAGCCACATGGGGGAGAACTATGGCTACACCTTC. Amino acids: CASSHMGENYGYTF.

In DNA form, the CDR3 reads TGTGCCAGCGGGTTAGCTGAAGCTTTCTTT. This encodes CASGLAEAFF. The rearrangement uses TRBV2 and TRBJ1-1; D not resolved. The CDR3 runs 10 residues. The V end was cut by 8 bases, the J end by 6 bases, with 7 bases between. Germline V gene lookup returns CDR1 SNHLY and CDR2 FYNNEI.